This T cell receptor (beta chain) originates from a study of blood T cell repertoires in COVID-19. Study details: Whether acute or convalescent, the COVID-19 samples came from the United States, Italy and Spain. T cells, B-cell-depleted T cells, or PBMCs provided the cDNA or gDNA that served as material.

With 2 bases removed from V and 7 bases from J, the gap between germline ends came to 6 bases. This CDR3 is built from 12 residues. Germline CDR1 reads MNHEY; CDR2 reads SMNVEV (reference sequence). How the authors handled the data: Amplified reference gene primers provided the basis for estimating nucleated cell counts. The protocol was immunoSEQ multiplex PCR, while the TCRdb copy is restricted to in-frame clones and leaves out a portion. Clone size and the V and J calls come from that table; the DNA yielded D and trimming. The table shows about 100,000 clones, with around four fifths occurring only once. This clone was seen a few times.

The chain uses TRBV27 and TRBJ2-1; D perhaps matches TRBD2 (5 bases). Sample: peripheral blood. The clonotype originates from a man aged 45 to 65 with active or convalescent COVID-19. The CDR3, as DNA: TGTGCCAGCAGTTTAAGCGGTAATGAGCAGTTCTTC. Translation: CASSLSGNEQFF.